This entry lists 23 T cell receptor beta chains sequenced from one sample in a study of blood T cell repertoires in COVID-19. The table came from immunoSEQ multiplex PCR; TCRdb's copy has only in-frame clones and leaves some out. The data show fewer than 45,000 clones, approximately 87% seen once. The sample was peripheral blood. The source of these receptors is a man older than 75 with active COVID-19.

V and J are TRBV6-5 and TRBJ2-1; 9 nucleotides agree with TRBD1. Germline V lookup: CDR1 MNHEY, CDR2 SVGAGI. CDR3 length: 15 amino acids. Trimming cost V 4 bases and J 4 bases; bases outside gene matches: 5. CDR3 loop: CASSSGQGLYNEQFF. In DNA, the CDR3 is TGTGCCAGCAGTTCGGGACAGGGACTTTACAATGAGCAGTTCTTC.

DNA of the CDR3: TGTGCCAGCAATAACGGGGGGCCGTCCACTGAAGCTTTCTTT. This gives the protein CASNNGGPSTEAFF. V and J are TRBV27 and TRBJ1-1; D possibly corresponds to TRBD1 (6 bases). Germline V gene sequence: CDR1 MNHEY, CDR2 SMNVEV (reference sequence). Trimming shortened V by 7 bases and J by 4 bases, and 16 bases separated the two germline ends. The CDR3 has 14 amino acids.

The chain has TRBV5-1 and TRBJ2-6; TRBD1 might be the D (5 bases). CDR3 length equals 18 residues. V lost 4 bases, J lost 0 bases, and 17 bases lay in between. The germline CDR1 and CDR2 sequences are SGHRS and YFSETQ. CDR3 residues: CASSLSDRMSSGANVLTF. The DNA for the CDR3 is TGCGCCAGCAGCCTCTCCGACAGAATGTCCTCTGGGGCCAACGTCCTGACTTTC.

J is TRBJ2-1 and V is TRBV5-6, with D possibly being TRBD2 (6 bases). CDR1 is SGHDT, CDR2 YYEEEE, per germline. The V end lost 0 bases, the J end lost 3 bases, and 16 bases lay between the germline ends. The CDR3 covers 17 residues. This CDR3 is CASSLEGNAGYYNEQFF. Written as DNA, the CDR3 is TGTGCCAGCAGCTTGGAAGGGAATGCGGGGTACTACAATGAGCAGTTCTTC. The full variable domain, with the rest looked up from reference TRBV5-6 and TRBJ2-1, is DAGVTQSPTHLIKTRGQQVTLRCSPKSGHDTVSWYQQALGQGPQFIFQYYEEEERQRGNFPDRFSGHQFPNYSSELNVNALLLGDSALYLCASSLEGNAGYYNEQFFGPGTRLTVL.

The chain recombines TRBV7-8 with TRBJ2-1; tentatively, D is TRBD1 (5 bases). CDR1 and CDR2 from the germline V gene are SGHVS and FQNEAQ. V was clipped by 3 bases and J by 5 bases, with 11 bases between them. The CDR3 length is 14 residues. CDR3 nucleotide sequence: TGTGCCAGCAGCTTCAGACAGAGTAACAATGAGCAGTTCTTC. This codes for CASSFRQSNNEQFF.

V gene TRBV19 combines with J gene TRBJ2-6, with a weak D call TRBD1 (5 bases). The germline CDR1 and CDR2 sequences are LNHDA and SQIVND (reference sequence). The CDR3 consists of 16 residues. V was clipped by 4 bases and J by 2 bases, with 12 bases between them. Written as DNA, the CDR3 is TGTGCCAGTAGTAGCCCCGACAGTCCTGGGGCCAACGTCCTGACTTTC. Translating it yields CASSSPDSPGANVLTF.

This clone was picked up a small number of times. The chain joins TRBV9 to TRBJ2-3; 9 bases match TRBD2. J gave up 2 bases and V 4 bases, and 8 bases lay outside the gene matches. Germline V gene sequence: CDR1 SGDLS, CDR2 YYNGEE. The CDR3 has 16 residues. As DNA, the CDR3 is TGTGCCAGCAGCCCACAGCCGGGACTAGCCACAGATACGCAGTATTTT. Translating gives CASSPQPGLATDTQYF.

The V gene is TRBV5-5, the J gene TRBJ2-7, with D possibly being TRBD2 (7 bases). Germline-derived CDR1 and CDR2 are SGHKS and YYEKEE (reference sequence). V was clipped by 2 bases and J by 3 bases, with 18 bases between them. The CDR3 length is 16 residues. The DNA of the CDR3 is TGTGCCAGCAGCTTCGGAGGGGGGAGGGAGGGCTACGAGCAGTACTTC. It codes for CASSFGGGREGYEQYF.

The chain couples TRBV3-1 (or the pseudogene TRBV3-2) to TRBJ2-1; no clear D. Germline V lookup: CDR1 LGHDT, CDR2 YNNKEL (reference sequence). V lost 2 bases, J lost 7 bases, and 6 bases lay in between. This CDR3 is 12 amino acids long. The CDR3 sequence: CASSQTRNEQFF. The CDR3 nucleotides are TGTGCCAGCAGCCAAACGAGGAATGAGCAGTTCTTC.

V gene TRBV6-5 combines with J gene TRBJ2-7; 9 nucleotides align to TRBD1. Losses at the gene ends were 11 bases for V and 4 bases for J; bases not matched to a gene: 15. The germline CDR1 and CDR2 sequences are MNHEY and SVGAGI. This CDR3 is built from 15 residues. This CDR3 reads CAGRLTGTGRYEQYF. As DNA, the CDR3 is TGTGCCGGAAGATTAACCGGGACAGGGAGGTACGAGCAGTACTTC.

CDR3 loop: CASSRLHGGIENIQYF. The CDR3 nucleotides read TGTGCCAGTAGTAGGCTCCACGGGGGGATCGAAAACATTCAGTACTTC. V usage is TRBV19 and J usage is TRBJ2-4; 7 positions match TRBD2. The junction had 11 bases not matched to a gene; V was cut back by 4 bases and J by 5 bases. CDR1 is LNHDA and CDR2 is SQIVND in the germline V gene (reference sequence). The CDR3 spans 16 residues. The variable domain in full, completed from reference TRBV19 and TRBJ2-4, reads DGGITQSPKYLFRKEGQNVTLSCEQNLNHDAMYWYRQDPGQGLRLIYYSQIVNDFQKGDIAEGYSVSREKKESFPLTVTSAQKNPTAFYLCASSRLHGGIENIQYFGAGTRLSVL.

This chain joins TRBV2 and TRBJ2-1; the D is unclear. CDR1 is SNHLY and CDR2 is FYNNEI in the germline V gene. V shed 2 bases and J shed 0 bases, with 5 bases lying between them. The length of the CDR3 is 14 residues. The CDR3: CASSETGSYNEQFF. The CDR3 bases are TGTGCCAGCAGTGAAACGGGCTCCTACAATGAGCAGTTCTTC.

The chain links TRBV7-2 to TRBJ2-2; 9 nucleotides match TRBD2. The V segment lost 4 bases and the J segment 15 bases; nucleotides outside the gene matches: 9. The CDR3 has 13 residues. CDR1 is SGHTA and CDR2 is FQGNSA in the germline V gene. The CDR3 is CASSSRASGIVFF. The CDR3 DNA is TGTGCCAGCAGCTCCCGGGCTAGCGGGATAGTGTTTTTT.

Only one count was recorded for this clone. CDR3 amino acids: CASSQTGRTQPQHF. The CDR3 nucleotides are TGTGCCAGCAGCCAGACAGGAAGGACTCAGCCCCAGCATTTT. The J gene is TRBJ1-5, the V gene TRBV7-2, with a tentative D call TRBD1 (6 bases). In germline, CDR1 is SGHTA, CDR2 FQGNSA. V lost 5 bases to trimming and J lost 6 bases, with 14 bases between them. CDR3 length: 14 residues. Full variable domain (missing parts from reference TRBV7-2 and TRBJ1-5): GAGVSQSPSNKVTEKGKDVELRCDPISGHTALYWYRQSLGQGLEFLIYFQGNSAPDKSGLPSDRFSAERTGGSVSTLTIQRTQQEDSAVYLCASSQTGRTQPQHFGDGTRLSIL.

The table lists this clone with a few counts. The chain combines TRBV6-2 or TRBV6-3 with TRBJ2-5, with 11 bases that match TRBD1. From germline, CDR1 is MNHEY and CDR2 SVGEGT. The CDR3 is 16 amino acids. With 2 bases clipped from V and 4 bases from J, the junction kept 6 bases outside the gene matches. The CDR3 coding sequence is TGTGCCAGCAGTTACCCGCGGACAGGGGGCTTAGAGACCCAGTACTTC. This encodes CASSYPRTGGLETQYF.

V gene TRBV7-8 combines with J gene TRBJ2-6, with TRBD1 matching 10 bases. Trimming at V came to 5 bases and at J to 0 bases, leaving 4 bases not matched to a gene. Germline V gene lookup returns CDR1 SGHVS and CDR2 FQNEAQ. This CDR3 is 17 amino acids long. CDR3 amino acids: CASSPRDRGSGANVLTF. CDR3 sequence (DNA): TGTGCCAGCAGCCCCCGGGACAGGGGCTCTGGGGCCAACGTCCTGACTTTC.

The chain combines TRBV28 with TRBJ1-6; D uncertain. Germline CDR1 is MDHEN and CDR2 is SYDVKM. The V gene lost 4 bases and the J gene lost 10 bases, with 11 bases spanning the gap. CDR3 length equals 13 residues. CDR3 loop: CASSSGSGSPLHF. The CDR3 nucleotides read TGTGCCAGCAGTTCGGGGAGTGGGTCACCCCTCCACTTT.

This chain links TRBV9 with TRBJ2-2; tentatively, D is TRBD2 (5 bases). The V gene lost 5 bases and the J gene lost 5 bases, with 10 bases spanning the gap. Germline V lookup: CDR1 SGDLS, CDR2 YYNGEE. CDR3 length equals 13 residues. Written as DNA, the CDR3 is TGTGCCAGCAGAAGCGGCCCGACCGGGGAGCTGTTTTTT. This codes for CASRSGPTGELFF.

The chain combines TRBV27 with TRBJ2-1; a possible D gene is TRBD1 (6 bases). The CDR3 runs to 17 residues. Germline assignment: CDR1 MNHEY and CDR2 SMNVEV (reference sequence). The V end was cut by 4 bases, the J end by 6 bases, with 22 bases between. The CDR3 loop is CASSSQIQGRNLNEQFF. The CDR3 DNA follows: TGTGCCAGCAGTTCCCAAATACAGGGCCGAAACCTCAATGAGCAGTTCTTC.

Regarding this clone: At one of its ends the junction is not consistent with the germline gene, which may arise from a read error. The V and J genes are TRBV19 and TRBJ2-7, with 8 bases that match TRBD1. Germline V gene sequence: CDR1 LNHDA, CDR2 SQIVND (reference sequence). There are 15 residues in the CDR3. DNA of the CDR3: TGTGCCAGTAGTTTAGACAGGGGAATATCCTACGAGCAGTACTTC. This gives the protein CASSLDRGISYEQYF.

This clone was seen more than once but under ten times. The rearrangement links TRBV19 to TRBJ2-7, with D tentatively TRBD1 (6 bases). The CDR3 is 13 amino acids. Trimming pared 6 bases from V and 6 bases from J, leaving 15 bases between. Per germline, CDR1 LNHDA and CDR2 SQIVND (reference sequence). CDR3 in amino acids: CASSGQNYPEQYF. As DNA, the CDR3 is TGTGCCAGTAGCGGACAGAATTACCCCGAGCAGTACTTC.

The rearrangement uses TRBV4-1 and TRBJ2-7; TRBD1 matches at 10 bases. There are 16 residues in the CDR3. CDR1 and CDR2 from the germline V gene are MGHRA and YSYEKL. The V gene end was trimmed by 6 bases and the J gene end by 1 base; junction bases not matched to a gene: 9. The CDR3 sequence: CASSRNPGQGSYEQYF. CDR3 sequence (DNA): TGCGCCAGCAGTCGTAACCCGGGACAGGGGTCCTACGAGCAGTACTTC.

The V and J genes are TRBV28 and TRBJ1-4; 10 bases are shared with TRBD1. The junction had 15 bases not matched to a gene; V was cut back by 6 bases and J by 11 bases. Germline V gene lookup returns CDR1 MDHEN and CDR2 SYDVKM. The CDR3 is 16 amino acids. The chain's CDR3 is CASSPSQTGGAGKLFF. CDR3 coding DNA: TGTGCCAGCAGCCCGTCCCAGACAGGGGGCGCCGGGAAACTGTTTTTT.